This entry lists 16 T cell receptor beta chains sequenced from one sample in a study of long-term antiretroviral therapy in people with HIV. Survey level was the resolution at which the v3.0 immunoSEQ assay ran. The protocol was immunoSEQ multiplex PCR, while the TCRdb copy is restricted to in-frame clones and leaves out a portion. The sample holds some 19,000 clones, around 78% seen once. The sample here was unsorted PBMCs, taken 2.2 years after starting antiretroviral therapy. The receptors come from a man aged 45-65 years with HIV.

The count of this clone is one. The chain links TRBV18 to TRBJ2-1; D remains unclear. V lost 2 bases and J 6 bases, leaving 11 bases between the germline ends. CDR1 is KGHSH and CDR2 is LQKENI in the germline V gene. This CDR3 is built from 14 residues. The CDR3 sequence is CASSPDKVGNEQFF. The CDR3 DNA reads as TGTGCCAGCTCACCAGACAAGGTCGGCAATGAGCAGTTCTTC.

This rearrangement joins TRBV13 to TRBJ2-7, with D unresolved. V was shortened by 4 bases and J by 1 base, with 11 bases between the two germline ends. This CDR3 contains 14 residues. The germline CDR1 and CDR2 sequences are PRHDT and FYEKMQ (reference sequence). The CDR3 DNA follows: TGTGCCAGCAGCTCACAAACCACTTCCTACGAGCAGTACTTC. Its translation is CASSSQTTSYEQYF.

The CDR3: CASSLAGTGAYNEQFF. The CDR3 DNA reads as TGTGCCAGCAGCTTAGCTGGGACAGGGGCCTACAATGAGCAGTTCTTC. V usage is TRBV7-2 and J usage is TRBJ2-1; 10 bases map to TRBD1. The CDR3 length is 16 residues. With 0 bases clipped from V and 2 bases from J, the junction kept 1 base outside the gene matches. CDR1 is SGHTA and CDR2 is FQGNSA in the germline V gene.

The chain links TRBV30 to TRBJ2-7; D uncertain. V lost 0 bases and J lost 5, with 5 bases in between. The germline gives CDR1 GTSNPN, CDR2 SVGIG (reference sequence). The CDR3 has 11 residues. CDR3 nucleotides: TGTGCCTGGAGTGTAATGAACGAGCAGTACTTC. Protein sequence: CAWSVMNEQYF.

CDR3 sequence: CASSFQGGEETQYF. The CDR3 coding sequence is TGTGCCAGCAGCTTCCAGGGTGGGGAAGAGACCCAGTACTTC. V is TRBV7-2 and J is TRBJ2-5; perhaps TRBD1 as D (5 bases). The CDR3 spans 14 residues. CDR1 and CDR2 (germline): SGHTA, FQGNSA. The V end was cut by 3 bases, the J end by 3 bases, with 11 bases between.

In its sample, this clone was seen once. The chain employs TRBV2 and TRBJ1-2; 11 bases agree with TRBD1. From germline, CDR1 is SNHLY and CDR2 FYNNEI. The CDR3 sequence is 15 residues long. V trimming: 2 bases; J trimming: 3 bases; junction bases outside the gene matches: 2. The CDR3 DNA reads as TGTGCCAGCAGTGAATGGACAGGGGGCGACTATGGCTACACCTTC. Amino acids: CASSEWTGGDYGYTF.

The genes are TRBV28 and TRBJ2-1, with TRBD2 matching 12 bases. The CDR3 length is 20 residues. The V gene end was trimmed by 8 bases and the J gene end by 5 bases; junction bases not matched to a gene: 22. Germline V lookup: CDR1 MDHEN, CDR2 SYDVKM. The CDR3 loop reads CASSIWGSSGRALYHNEQFF. The CDR3 bases are TGTGCCAGCTCGATTTGGGGCTCTAGCGGGAGGGCCCTGTACCACAATGAGCAGTTCTTC.

The chain combines TRBV4-3 with TRBJ1-3; D is unclear. CDR3 size: 17 residues. Trimming stripped 0 bases from V and 4 bases from J, with 16 bases between. The germline gives CDR1 LGHNA, CDR2 YSLEER. The CDR3 spells CASSQDTGRVTGNTIYF. The CDR3 nucleotides read TGCGCCAGCAGCCAAGATACCGGCCGGGTCACAGGAAACACCATATATTTT.

The V call is TRBV18, the J call TRBJ2-7; no definite D call. Between the trimmed V and J ends, which lost 0 bases and 3 bases, there was a span of 15 bases. Looked up from germline, CDR1 is KGHSH and CDR2 is LQKENI. This CDR3 has 16 residues. The chain's CDR3 is CASSPPEVPPFYEQYF. The CDR3 nucleotides are TGTGCCAGCTCACCACCTGAGGTGCCTCCTTTCTACGAGCAGTACTTC.

This chain uses TRBV9 with TRBJ1-6, with a weak D call TRBD1 (5 bases). Between the trimmed V and J ends, which lost 4 bases and 0 bases, there was a span of 14 bases. Per the germline V gene, CDR1 is SGDLS and CDR2 is YYNGEE. The CDR3 is made up of 17 amino acids. The CDR3 loop reads CASSRRGLSSYNSPLHF. In nucleotides, the CDR3 is TGTGCCAGCAGCCGACGGGGCTTGAGCTCCTATAATTCACCCCTCCACTTT. Complete variable domain (other parts from reference TRBV9 and TRBJ1-6): DSGVTQTPKHLITATGQRVTLRCSPRSGDLSVYWYQQSLDQGLQFLIQYYNGEERAKGNILERFSAQQFPDLHSELNLSSLELGDSALYFCASSRRGLSSYNSPLHFGNGTRLTVT.

In DNA, the CDR3 is TGTGCCAGTAGTGAGGGACGGGTTTCTGGGGCCAACGTCCTGACTTTC. The encoded protein is CASSEGRVSGANVLTF. The V and J genes are TRBV19 and TRBJ2-6; D may be TRBD1 or TRBD2 (5 bases each). The V gene's germline CDR1 is LNHDA and CDR2 SQIVND (reference sequence). This CDR3 comprises 16 residues. V lost 5 bases and J 1 base, leaving 12 bases between the germline ends.

V gene TRBV27 combines with J gene TRBJ2-7; TRBD1 or TRBD2 may be the D gene (5 bases each). This CDR3 contains 15 residues. In germline, CDR1 is MNHEY, CDR2 SMNVEV (reference sequence). V was shortened by 4 bases and J by 2 bases, with 15 bases between the two germline ends. CDR3 nucleotides: TGTGCCAGCAGTTCCCTCCGGGACGGAACCTACGAGCAGTACTTC. Residues: CASSSLRDGTYEQYF.

The V call is TRBV29-1, the J call TRBJ1-2, with D uncertain. Germline CDR1 reads SQVTM; CDR2 reads ANQGSEA. V was clipped by 4 bases and J by 2 bases, with 8 bases between them. The CDR3 is 12 amino acids. The CDR3 bases are TGCAGCGTTGTCGGGCAGAACTATGGCTACACCTTC. The encoded protein is CSVVGQNYGYTF.

V is TRBV28 and J is TRBJ1-2, with D hard to call. This CDR3 is built from 15 residues. Germline V lookup: CDR1 MDHEN, CDR2 SYDVKM. Trimming cost V 6 bases and J 3 bases, with 17 bases left between them. The CDR3 nucleotides read TGTGCCAGCAGACCCCAGGAGGGCGGCCACTATGGCTACACCTTC. This gives the protein CASRPQEGGHYGYTF.

The chain recombines TRBV27 with TRBJ1-4; 10 nucleotides align to TRBD1. V lost 3 bases and J lost 7; bases outside the gene matches: 5. This CDR3 has 15 residues. Germline CDR1 and CDR2: MNHEY and SMNVEV (reference sequence). This CDR3 is CASSLSGTGVEKLFF. The CDR3 nucleotides read TGTGCCAGCAGTTTGTCCGGGACAGGGGTTGAAAAACTGTTTTTT.

J is TRBJ2-2 and V is TRBV6-5; 9 positions match TRBD2. Trimming at V came to 2 bases and at J to 9 bases, leaving 4 bases not matched to a gene. The CDR3 length is 14 residues. CDR1 is MNHEY, CDR2 SVGAGI, per germline. The CDR3 region is CASSYGGRVRELFF. The CDR3 DNA sequence: TGTGCCAGCAGTTACGGCGGGAGGGTCAGGGAGCTGTTTTTT.